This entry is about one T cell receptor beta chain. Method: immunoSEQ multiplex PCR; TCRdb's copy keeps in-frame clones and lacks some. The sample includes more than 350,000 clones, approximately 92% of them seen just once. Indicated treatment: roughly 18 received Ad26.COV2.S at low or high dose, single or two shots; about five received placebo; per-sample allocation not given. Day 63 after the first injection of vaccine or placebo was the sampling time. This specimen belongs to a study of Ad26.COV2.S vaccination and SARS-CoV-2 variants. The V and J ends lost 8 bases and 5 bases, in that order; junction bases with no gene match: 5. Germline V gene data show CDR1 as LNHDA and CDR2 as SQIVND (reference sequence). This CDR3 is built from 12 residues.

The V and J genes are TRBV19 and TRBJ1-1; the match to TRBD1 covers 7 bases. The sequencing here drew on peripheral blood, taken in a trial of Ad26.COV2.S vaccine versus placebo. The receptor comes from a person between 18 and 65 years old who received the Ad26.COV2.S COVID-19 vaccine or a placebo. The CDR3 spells CASQGGWTEAFF. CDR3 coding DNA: TGTGCCAGTCAGGGGGGTTGGACTGAAGCTTTCTTT.